These T cell receptor beta chains were read from a single sample in a study of blood T cell repertoires in COVID-19. Assay: immunoSEQ multiplex PCR; the TCRdb copy retains only in-frame clones and omits some. This sample has 150,000 to 200,000 clones, with approximately 87% found just once. Material for sequencing was peripheral blood. These receptors were obtained from a woman in her sixties or seventies with COVID-19, enrolled during active disease. The CDR3 runs from the conserved cysteine through the conserved F or W. The order of the fields is D gene, clone size, CDR3 length, V gene, J gene, CDR3 protein, CDR3 DNA. D genes are given only for firm matches. Size tells how often a clone was seen (once, few, many) or the class of an expanded clone, and some rows leave it out.

>.|few|14|TRBV29-1|TRBJ2-7
CSVEVGSGHYEQYF
TGCAGCGTTGAAGTAGGTAGCGGACACTACGAGCAGTACTTC
>.|.|13|TRBV4-1|TRBJ2-7
CASSQRRAYEQYF
TGCGCCAGCAGCCAAAGACGGGCCTACGAGCAGTACTTC
>TRBD1|.|13|TRBV28|TRBJ1-2
CAIPGTGIYGYTF
TGTGCCATCCCCGGGACAGGCATCTATGGCTACACCTTC
>.|.|15|TRBV10-3|TRBJ1-6
CAIRTDSQNNSPLHF
TGTGCCATCAGGACAGACAGCCAAAATAATTCACCCCTCCACTTT
>TRBD1|.|15|TRBV6-5|TRBJ1-2
CASSYGTVYNYGYTF
TGTGCCAGCAGTTACGGGACAGTATACAACTATGGCTACACCTTC
>.|.|14|TRBV10-3|TRBJ2-7
CAIRTDQGGYEQYF
TGTGCCATCAGGACGGACCAGGGTGGCTACGAGCAGTACTTC
>.|.|14|TRBV19|TRBJ2-7
CASSGVAGSYEQYF
TGTGCCAGTAGTGGTGTGGCGGGATCCTACGAGCAGTACTTC
>.|.|14|TRBV10-3|TRBJ1-2
CAISEGARMNGYTF
TGTGCCATCAGTGAGGGGGCCCGGATGAATGGCTACACCTTC
>TRBD1|.|15|TRBV28|TRBJ2-7
CASRFRDRDTYEQYF
TGTGCCAGCAGGTTCCGGGACAGGGACACCTACGAGCAGTACTTC
>TRBD1|.|17|TRBV7-8|TRBJ1-3
CASSLVGTGLSGNTIYF
TGTGCCAGCAGCTTAGTGGGGACAGGGCTCTCTGGAAACACCATATATTTT
>.|.|14|TRBV6-5|TRBJ1-2
CASSSEGLVYGYTF
TGTGCCAGCAGTTCGGAGGGGCTAGTCTATGGCTACACCTTC
>TRBD1|.|15|TRBV24-1|TRBJ1-2
CATSDAGTGAYGYTF
TGTGCCACCAGTGATGCCGGGACAGGGGCCTATGGCTACACCTTC
>TRBD1|.|14|TRBV29-1|TRBJ2-1
CSDYRGPPYNEQFF
TGCAGCGATTACAGGGGGCCTCCCTACAATGAGCAGTTCTTC
>TRBD2|.|17|TRBV5-5|TRBJ2-7
CASSLRGLAGATYEQYF
TGTGCCAGCAGCTTGAGAGGGTTAGCGGGAGCCACATACGAGCAGTACTTC
>TRBD1|.|18|TRBV7-2|TRBJ1-3
CASSLAGTGGAGGNTIYF
TGTGCCAGCAGCTTAGCTGGGACAGGGGGCGCAGGAGGAAACACCATATATTTT
>.|.|14|TRBV5-1|TRBJ2-4
CAILYMWAKNIQYF
TGCGCCATCCTGTACATGTGGGCCAAAAACATTCAGTACTTC
>.|.|13|TRBV9|TRBJ2-2
CASRQTVTGELFF
TGTGCCAGCAGGCAGACAGTCACCGGGGAGCTGTTTTTT
>TRBD1|once|14|TRBV30|TRBJ2-2
CAWRATGGTGELFF
TGTGCCTGGAGGGCGACAGGGGGCACCGGGGAGCTGTTTTTT
>TRBD1|.|15|TRBV19|TRBJ2-1
CASRWGQGTYNEQFF
TGTGCCAGTAGGTGGGGACAGGGGACCTACAATGAGCAGTTCTTC
>.|.|13|TRBV10-1|TRBJ1-1
CASSESGDTEAFF
TGCGCCAGCAGTGAGTCCGGGGACACTGAAGCTTTCTTT
>TRBD2|.|15|TRBV5-1|TRBJ2-7
CASSIRLAGGSEQYF
TGCGCCAGCAGCATCCGACTAGCGGGAGGATCCGAGCAGTACTTC
>TRBD1|.|15|TRBV30|TRBJ2-1
CAWSRRQGAYNEQFF
TGTGCCTGGAGTAGAAGACAGGGTGCATACAATGAGCAGTTCTTC
>TRBD1|.|15|TRBV12-5|TRBJ2-2
CASGQGQGLTGELFF
TGTGCTAGTGGTCAGGGACAGGGCCTTACCGGGGAGCTGTTTTTT
>TRBD1|.|12|TRBV6-5|TRBJ1-2
CASSGTGLGYTF
TGTGCCAGCAGCGGGACAGGGCTCGGCTACACCTTC
>TRBD1|.|15|TRBV6-6|TRBJ2-3
CASSYLDRGTDTQYF
TGTGCCAGCAGTTACCTCGACAGGGGCACAGATACGCAGTATTTT
>TRBD2|.|15|TRBV3-1/TRBV3-2|TRBJ2-3
CASSHTSGIEDTQYF
TGTGCCAGCAGCCACACTAGCGGGATTGAAGATACGCAGTATTTT
>TRBD2|.|17|TRBV5-1|TRBJ2-3
CASSLSIAGGDTDTQYF
TGCGCCAGCAGCCTCAGTATAGCGGGAGGGGACACAGATACGCAGTATTTT
>TRBD1|once|17|TRBV24-1|TRBJ2-3
CATSEKTGTVFTDTQYF
TGTGCCACCAGTGAGAAAACCGGGACAGTGTTCACAGATACGCAGTATTTT
>TRBD2|.|14|TRBV29-1|TRBJ2-7
CSVGRTSGSREQYF
TGCAGCGTCGGAAGGACTAGCGGGAGTCGAGAGCAGTACTTC
>.|.|15|TRBV15|TRBJ2-4
CATSRGGDSRNIQYF
TGTGCCACCAGCAGGGGGGGAGACTCCAGAAACATTCAGTACTTC
>.|.|19|TRBV19|TRBJ1-2
CASSIAIHPIGETNYGYTF
TGTGCCAGTAGTATAGCCATTCATCCCATCGGAGAAACTAACTATGGCTACACCTTC
>.|.|13|TRBV30|TRBJ1-5
CAWSNAGNQPQHF
TGTGCCTGGAGTAATGCAGGCAATCAGCCCCAGCATTTT
>.|few|13|TRBV7-9|TRBJ1-1
CASKGHGNTEAFF
TGTGCCAGCAAAGGACACGGGAACACTGAAGCTTTCTTT
>TRBD2|.|16|TRBV28|TRBJ2-1
CASSSLSGSYYNEQFF
TGTGCCAGCAGTTCGCTTAGCGGGAGTTACTACAATGAGCAGTTCTTC
>.|.|15|TRBV30|TRBJ2-1
CAWSLWGGIHNEQFF
TGTGCCTGGAGCCTGTGGGGCGGGATTCACAATGAGCAGTTCTTC
>TRBD1|.|15|TRBV28|TRBJ1-5
CASGDLDRGNQPQHF
TGTGCCAGCGGGGATTTGGACAGGGGGAATCAGCCCCAGCATTTT
>.|.|13|TRBV30|TRBJ2-5
CALGGGGWETQYF
TGTGCCCTAGGTGGGGGAGGATGGGAGACCCAGTACTTC
>TRBD1|.|14|TRBV27|TRBJ1-2
CASSFRGRFVGYTF
TGTGCCAGCAGTTTCAGGGGGCGCTTTGTTGGCTACACCTTC
>.|once|13|TRBV27|TRBJ1-1
CASQGAGLTEAFF
TGTGCCAGCCAAGGGGCAGGGCTCACTGAAGCTTTCTTT
>.|few|15|TRBV29-1|TRBJ1-2
CSVEDLPGVEFGYTF
TGCAGCGTTGAAGATCTTCCGGGGGTCGAGTTTGGCTACACCTTC
>TRBD1|few|16|TRBV4-3|TRBJ2-7
CASSQDHGTGSYEQYF
TGCGCCAGCAGCCAAGATCATGGGACAGGGTCCTACGAGCAGTACTTC
>.|.|17|TRBV4-1|TRBJ2-1
CASSQDSIGSSYNEQFF
TGCGCCAGCAGCCAAGATAGTATCGGGAGCTCCTACAATGAGCAGTTCTTC
>.|.|15|TRBV5-4|TRBJ2-3
CASTLSGPGRNTQYF
TGTGCCAGCACCCTTAGCGGACCGGGGCGAAATACGCAGTATTTT
>TRBD1|.|17|TRBV24-1|TRBJ1-1
CATSDHPGTGSNTEAFF
TGTGCCACCAGTGACCATCCCGGGACAGGGTCGAACACTGAAGCTTTCTTT
>TRBD1|.|15|TRBV11-2|TRBJ2-2
CASSSPPTGTGELFF
TGTGCCAGCAGCTCCCCCCCGACAGGGACCGGGGAGCTGTTTTTT
>TRBD2|.|13|TRBV7-9|TRBJ2-3
CASKAGGSDTQYF
TGTGCCAGTAAAGCGGGAGGCTCAGATACGCAGTATTTT
>.|.|12|TRBV20-1|TRBJ2-2
CSASIDTGELFF
TGCAGTGCTAGTATAGACACCGGGGAGCTGTTTTTT
>.|.|13|TRBV24-1|TRBJ2-1
CATSAPGVDEQFF
TGTGCCACCAGTGCCCCGGGGGTCGATGAGCAGTTCTTC
>.|.|18|TRBV18|TRBJ1-3
CASSPRTRPGSSGNTIYF
TGTGCCAGCTCACCACGGACGAGGCCGGGATCTTCTGGAAACACCATATATTTT
>.|few|13|TRBV10-3|TRBJ1-2
CAISEETDYGYTF
TGTGCCATCAGTGAGGAGACAGACTATGGCTACACCTTC
>TRBD1|.|15|TRBV5-1|TRBJ1-4
CASSISTGPNEKLFF
TGCGCCAGCAGCATATCGACAGGGCCTAATGAAAAACTGTTTTTT
>.|.|13|TRBV6-5|TRBJ2-2
CASSYPGSGELFF
TGTGCCAGCAGTTACCCGGGGTCCGGGGAGCTGTTTTTT